The 30 T cell receptor beta chains below come from one sample, sequenced in a study of response to subunit inactivated influenza vaccine. From the RT-PCR reads, TCRdb called clonotypes with MiXCR, one entry per CDR3 protein. Here the sample spans approximately 170,000 distinct CDR3 sequences, around an eighth being singletons. The source material was CD8+ T cells sorted from PBMCs, sampled more than 4 days after vaccination. These receptors were taken from a man aged 50-60 years who received an inactivated influenza vaccine.

In its sample, this clonotype was seen many times. The genes are TRBV28 and TRBJ2-1; 10 positions agree with TRBD2. Germline values: CDR1 MDHEN, CDR2 SYDVKM. Trimming at V came to 6 bases and at J to 5 bases, leaving 4 bases not matched to a gene. The CDR3 length is 14 residues. CDR3 DNA: TGTGCCAGCAGGTGGACTAGCGGTGACAATGAGCAGTTCTTC. This codes for CASRWTSGDNEQFF.

This clonotype was observed many times. V usage is TRBV5-1 and J usage is TRBJ2-2, with 7 bases that match TRBD1. The V gene's germline CDR1 is SGHRS and CDR2 YFSETQ. The CDR3 is 18 amino acids. V shed 1 base and J 6 bases; nucleotides not matched to a gene: 15. The CDR3 loop reads CASSLLPRQGVQAGELFF. The CDR3 coding sequence is TGCGCCAGCAGCTTGCTCCCGAGACAGGGTGTTCAAGCCGGGGAGCTGTTTTTT. The full variable domain, its missing parts supplied by reference TRBV5-1 and TRBJ2-2, is KAGVTQTPRYLIKTRGQQVTLSCSPISGHRSVSWYQQTPGQGLQFLFEYFSETQRNKGNFPGRFSGRQFSNSRSEMNVSTLELGDSALYLCASSLLPRQGVQAGELFFGEGSRLTVL.

The chain joins TRBV7-2 to TRBJ2-3; 15 bases match TRBD2. This CDR3 is 15 amino acids long. The germline gives CDR1 SGHTA, CDR2 FQGNSA. The V segment lost 10 bases and the J segment 4 bases; nucleotides outside the gene matches: 6. This chain's CDR3 is CATAGTSGRSDTQYF. The CDR3 nucleotides are TGTGCCACCGCCGGGACTAGCGGGAGGTCAGATACGCAGTATTTT.

This clonotype occurred a few times. The chain joins TRBV30 to TRBJ2-2; D is possibly TRBD2 (5 bases). CDR3 length: 15 amino acids. V lost 0 bases and J 6 bases, leaving 14 bases between the germline ends. The germline V gene encodes CDR1 GTSNPN and CDR2 SVGIG (reference sequence). Here the CDR3 reads CAWSVLVEGAGELFF. CDR3 in DNA: TGTGCCTGGAGTGTACTGGTAGAGGGCGCCGGGGAGCTGTTTTTT. The entire variable domain, with the rest obtained from reference TRBV30 and TRBJ2-2, is as follows: SQTIHQWPATLVQPVGSPLSLECTVEGTSNPNLYWYRQAAGRGLQLLFYSVGIGQISSEVPQNLSASRPQDRQFILSSKKLLLSDSGFYLCAWSVLVEGAGELFFGEGSRLTVL.

This clonotype appeared a few times. The V and J genes are TRBV9 and TRBJ1-2; TRBD1 might be the D (6 bases). Germline values: CDR1 SGDLS, CDR2 YYNGEE. The CDR3 sequence is 10 residues long. Trimming pared 5 bases from V and 13 bases from J, leaving 12 bases between. The DNA of the CDR3 is TGTGCCAGCAGTCGGGACACTTCCACCTTC. Protein: CASSRDTSTF.

V gene TRBV4-3 combines with J gene TRBJ2-3; 10 bases are shared with TRBD1. V was pared by 2 bases and J by 0 bases, with 8 bases of the junction left unmatched. The CDR3 is 18 residues long. Germline-derived CDR1 and CDR2 are LGHNA and YSLEER. Written as DNA, the CDR3 is TGCGCCAGCAGCCAATCCCCCGGGACAGGGGTTAGCACAGATACGCAGTATTTT. Translating it yields CASSQSPGTGVSTDTQYF.

The chain is built from TRBV30 and TRBJ2-1; D unclear. Trimming took 0 bases from V and 4 from J, leaving 10 bases between them. Germline CDR1 reads GTSNPN; CDR2 reads SVGIG (reference sequence). CDR3 length: 14 residues. In nucleotides, the CDR3 is TGTGCCTGGAGTGTTCCTTTCCTTTACAATGAGCAGTTCTTC. As protein: CAWSVPFLYNEQFF.

The gene calls are TRBV15 and TRBJ2-5; D gene uncertain. Germline CDR1 and CDR2: LNHNV and YYDKDF (reference sequence). Trimming stripped 5 bases from V and 4 bases from J, with 11 bases between. The CDR3 spans 13 residues. CDR3 nucleotide sequence: TGTGCCACCAGCGCCGATCCTGTAGAGACCCAGTACTTC. This encodes CATSADPVETQYF.

This clonotype was observed a handful of times. V is TRBV3-1 and J is TRBJ2-1, with 7 bases aligning to TRBD2. This CDR3 has 15 amino acids. The V segment lost 4 bases and the J segment 2 bases; nucleotides outside the gene matches: 5. Germline CDR1 and CDR2: LGHDT and YNNKEL (reference sequence). As DNA, the CDR3 is TGTGCCAGCAGCCCTAGCGGCTCAGCCTACAATGAGCAGTTCTTC. Translation: CASSPSGSAYNEQFF.

This clonotype was found many times. The J gene is TRBJ2-2, the V gene TRBV12-3 or TRBV12-4, with a possible D match to TRBD1 (6 bases). The CDR3 totals 15 residues. Trimming took 6 bases from V and 2 from J, leaving 13 bases between them. CDR3 sequence (DNA): TGTGCCAGCAGACCGAGGGGGTCTAACACCGGGGAGCTGTTTTTT. Its translation: CASRPRGSNTGELFF.

J is TRBJ2-1 and V is TRBV30; TRBD2 matches 9 bases. J gave up 9 bases and V 3 bases, and 9 bases lay outside the gene matches. The CDR3 has 14 amino acids. Per the germline V gene, CDR1 is GTSNPN and CDR2 is SVGIG (reference sequence). CDR3 DNA sequence: TGTGCCTGGAGGAGGCGGGGGGGCCCTTCTGAGCAGTTCTTC. Its protein is CAWRRRGGPSEQFF. The full variable domain, rest sourced from reference TRBV30 and TRBJ2-1, is SQTIHQWPATLVQPVGSPLSLECTVEGTSNPNLYWYRQAAGRGLQLLFYSVGIGQISSEVPQNLSASRPQDRQFILSSKKLLLSDSGFYLCAWRRRGGPSEQFFGPGTRLTVL.

The V gene is TRBV6-5, the J gene TRBJ2-1, with D tentatively TRBD2 (5 bases). Trimming cost V 0 bases and J 7 bases, with 16 bases left between them. Germline-derived CDR1 and CDR2 are MNHEY and SVGAGI. This CDR3 is built from 16 residues. Here the CDR3 reads CASSYSSGLGPNEQFF. Here the CDR3 DNA reads TGTGCCAGCAGTTACTCCTCCGGACTCGGCCCTAATGAGCAGTTCTTC.

This clonotype was found a few times. The chain has TRBV2 and TRBJ2-7; 7 bases map to TRBD1. The germline CDR1 and CDR2 sequences are SNHLY and FYNNEI. This CDR3 is built from 14 residues. V dropped 3 bases and J dropped 2; count of bases not matched to a gene: 4. In nucleotides, the CDR3 is TGTGCCAGCAGTGACAGGGGGATAGCCTACGAGCAGTACTTC. Its protein is CASSDRGIAYEQYF.

This clonotype was counted between two and nine times. V gene TRBV3-1 combines with J gene TRBJ2-7; weak D call: TRBD2 (6 bases). From germline, CDR1 is LGHDT and CDR2 YNNKEL (reference sequence). This CDR3 is built from 14 residues. V was shortened by 4 bases and J by 2 bases, with 12 bases between the two germline ends. The CDR3 here is CASSRGEQTYEQYF. CDR3 nucleotides: TGTGCCAGCAGCCGGGGGGAGCAGACCTACGAGCAGTACTTC.

The chain links TRBV7-6 to TRBJ2-1, with a weak D call TRBD2 (5 bases). This CDR3 comprises 16 residues. CDR1 is SGHVS, CDR2 FNYEAQ, per germline. With 2 bases removed from V and 0 bases from J, the gap between germline ends came to 11 bases. CDR3 nucleotides: TGTGCCAGCAGCTTAATTACGGGGAGCTCCTACAATGAGCAGTTCTTC. It encodes CASSLITGSSYNEQFF.

This sequence joins TRBV30 and TRBJ2-2; D gene ambiguous. The germline V and J ends were trimmed by 0 bases and 6 bases, with 11 bases remaining between them. Germline V gives CDR1 GTSNPN, CDR2 SVGIG (reference sequence). CDR3 length equals 14 residues. CDR3 loop: CAWSVLKRAGELFF. The CDR3 nucleotides are TGTGCCTGGAGTGTACTTAAGCGTGCCGGGGAGCTGTTTTTT.

V is TRBV9 and J is TRBJ1-5; unclear D gene. Trimming left V 0 bases short and J 0 bases short, with 4 bases between. The CDR3 spans 14 residues. Germline CDR1 reads SGDLS; CDR2 reads YYNGEE. The CDR3 sequence: CASSVGNSNQPQHF. The DNA for the CDR3 is TGTGCCAGCAGCGTAGGAAATAGCAATCAGCCCCAGCATTTT.

This clonotype has just a few counts. The chain combines TRBV11-2 with TRBJ2-7; D is ambiguous. CDR1 and CDR2 from the germline V gene are SGHAT and FQNNGV. V dropped 5 bases and J dropped 2 bases, with 13 bases sitting between them. The CDR3 is 14 amino acids. Here the CDR3 DNA reads TGTGCCAGCAGCACTATAAGGGCCACCTACGAGCAGTACTTC. Amino acids: CASSTIRATYEQYF.

This clonotype was observed a few times. The V gene is TRBV4-3, the J gene TRBJ1-3; D remains ambiguous. Deletions cut 0 bases from V and 0 bases from J, with 6 bases between. Looked up from germline, CDR1 is LGHNA and CDR2 is YSLEER. This CDR3 contains 15 residues. CDR3 sequence reads: CASSQDRSSGNTIYF. In DNA, the CDR3 is TGCGCCAGCAGCCAAGATAGGTCCTCTGGAAACACCATATATTTT.

This rearrangement joins TRBV27 to TRBJ2-1, with TRBD2 matching over 16 bases. CDR1 and CDR2 from the germline V gene are MNHEY and SMNVEV (reference sequence). With V trimmed by 4 bases and J by 9 bases, 3 bases remained unmatched. The CDR3 is 15 residues long. In nucleotides, the CDR3 is TGTGCCAGCAGTTCGGGACTAGCGGGAGGGATTGAGCAGTTCTTC. It translates to CASSSGLAGGIEQFF.

This clonotype showed up just a few times. CDR3 loop: CASSPTAGGGNEQFF. CDR3 DNA sequence: TGTGCCAGCAGCCCCACAGCGGGAGGGGGGAATGAGCAGTTCTTC. V and J are TRBV7-9 and TRBJ2-1; 10 bases fit TRBD2. CDR3 length: 15 residues. CDR1 is SEHNR, CDR2 FQNEAQ, per germline (reference sequence). V lost 5 bases and J lost 7; bases outside the gene matches: 8.

The gene calls are TRBV10-3 and TRBJ2-6; D perhaps matches TRBD1 (6 bases). Per the germline V gene, CDR1 is ENHRY and CDR2 is SYGVKD. Deletions cut 2 bases from V and 3 bases from J, with 8 bases between. The CDR3 length is 15 residues. This CDR3 reads CAISEGQLGANVLTF. The CDR3, as DNA: TGTGCCATCAGTGAGGGACAGCTTGGGGCCAACGTCCTGACTTTC.

The CDR3: CATSDWTGGNEQFF. The CDR3, as DNA: TGTGCCACCAGTGATTGGACAGGCGGAAATGAGCAGTTCTTC. The chain uses TRBV24-1 and TRBJ2-1; 7 nucleotides agree with TRBD1. The CDR3 runs to 14 residues. From germline, CDR1 is KGHDR and CDR2 SFDVKD. V was pared by 2 bases and J by 7 bases, with 4 bases of the junction left unmatched.

The rearrangement links TRBV6-5 to TRBJ2-1, with D perhaps TRBD1 (6 bases). V lost 2 bases to trimming and J lost 0 bases, with 17 bases between them. CDR3 size: 18 residues. Germline V gives CDR1 MNHEY, CDR2 SVGAGI. The CDR3 region is CASSYPSQGPLSYNEQFF. The DNA of the CDR3 is TGTGCCAGCAGTTACCCGTCACAGGGTCCACTCTCCTACAATGAGCAGTTCTTC.

This clonotype was seen more than once but under ten times. V usage is TRBV6-5 and J usage is TRBJ1-1; D is unresolved. This CDR3 contains 14 residues. Germline-derived CDR1 and CDR2 are MNHEY and SVGAGI. The V gene lost 0 bases and the J gene lost 1 base, with 6 bases spanning the gap. CDR3 sequence: CASSYSAGNTEAFF. The CDR3 nucleotides are TGTGCCAGCAGTTACTCGGCAGGGAACACTGAAGCTTTCTTT.

This chain links TRBV7-9 with TRBJ2-4; 7 bases agree with TRBD2. The J segment lost 8 bases and the V segment lost 4 bases, leaving 8 bases of the junction unmatched. Per germline, CDR1 SEHNR and CDR2 FQNEAQ (reference sequence). The CDR3 contains 14 residues. CDR3 residues: CASSSWEGEDIQYF. The CDR3 DNA reads as TGTGCCAGCAGCTCTTGGGAGGGCGAGGACATTCAGTACTTC. Using reference TRBV7-9 and TRBJ2-4 for the parts outside the CDR3, the full variable domain is DTGVSQNPRHKITKRGQNVTFRCDPISEHNRLYWYRQTLGQGPEFLTYFQNEAQLEKSRLLSDRFSAERPKGSFSTLEIQRTEQGDSAMYLCASSSWEGEDIQYFGAGTRLSVL.

This clonotype was counted at least ten times. This chain connects TRBV7-6 to TRBJ2-3; 7 positions agree with TRBD2. The CDR3 sequence is 16 residues long. In germline, CDR1 is SGHVS, CDR2 FNYEAQ. J lost 2 bases, V lost 1 base, and 6 bases had no gene match. CDR3 protein: CASSLVGGGTTDTQYF. CDR3 nucleotide sequence: TGTGCCAGCAGCTTAGTGGGCGGGGGAACCACAGATACGCAGTATTTT.

V and J are TRBV5-1 and TRBJ2-1; D ambiguous. The CDR3 spans 11 residues. Germline V gene data show CDR1 as SGHRS and CDR2 as YFSETQ. The ends were cut back, 5 bases at V and 5 bases at J, with 5 bases in the middle. The CDR3 DNA reads as TGCGCCAGCAGTCAAGACAATGAGCAGTTCTTC. Its translation is CASSQDNEQFF.

There are a few counts of this clonotype. The V gene is TRBV25-1, the J gene TRBJ2-3; the D call may be TRBD1 or TRBD2 (5 bases each). Germline-derived CDR1 and CDR2 are MGHDK and SYGVNS. CDR3 length equals 12 residues. The V and J ends lost 7 bases and 4 bases respectively, with 9 bases between them. CDR3 amino acids: CASTLGADTQYF. In nucleotides, the CDR3 is TGTGCCAGCACCCTGGGGGCAGATACGCAGTATTTT.

This clonotype was counted many times. The chain combines TRBV3-1 with TRBJ2-3; TRBD2 matches at 8 bases. The CDR3 covers 17 residues. J lost 1 base, V lost 5 bases, and 11 bases had no gene match. Germline V gene lookup returns CDR1 LGHDT and CDR2 YNNKEL (reference sequence). CDR3: CASSYTSAGGGTDTQYF. The CDR3 DNA reads as TGTGCCAGCAGCTATACAAGTGCGGGGGGCGGCACAGATACGCAGTATTTT.